The rows below give T cell receptor beta chains drawn from one sample of a study of lymphopenia after photon versus proton radiotherapy. Measured with immunoSEQ multiplex PCR; TCRdb has only the in-frame clones, and not every one. The repertoire holds approximately 150,000 clones, with more than 85% as singletons. This material consisted of peripheral blood, taken from a patient treated with photon-based radiotherapy. Receptors originate from a man aged 50-59 years with gastric cancer. The conserved cysteine and the conserved F or W are not part of the CDR3 here.

J	V	length	CDR3
TRBJ1-4	TRBV4-1	15	ASRPGRGTATNEKLF
TRBJ2-5	TRBV18	13	ASSSPSGRRETQY
TRBJ1-1	TRBV11-1	12	ASSFLTGNTEAF
TRBJ1-1	TRBV20-1	9	SARQYAEAF
TRBJ1-4	TRBV14	12	ASSFGTGYEKLF
TRBJ2-6	TRBV28	12	ASSWATGANVLT
TRBJ2-1	TRBV4-3	15	ASSQESVGQGRDEQF
TRBJ1-2	TRBV2	12	ASSTPAGPLGYT
TRBJ2-2	TRBV9	10	ASSVVEGTLF
TRBJ2-5	TRBV7-8	13	ASSWGLAGVETQY
TRBJ2-7	TRBV29-1	11	SVPGTGSYEQY
TRBJ2-6	TRBV7-3	17	ASSTTTGTVFSGANVLT
TRBJ2-1	TRBV14	15	ASSRGLSGDSYNEQF
TRBJ2-5	TRBV19	15	ASSIGGLAGSQETQY
TRBJ2-5	TRBV11-2	13	ASSPPGGGGETQY
TRBJ1-2	TRBV6-5	12	ASSYESGFYGYT
TRBJ1-5	TRBV19	13	ASAQQRGGKEPQH
TRBJ1-5	TRBV27	13	ASSADRESNQPQH
TRBJ2-5	TRBV20-1	8	SAMGETQY
TRBJ1-5	TRBV28	13	ASSPGQGGNQPQH
TRBJ1-5	TRBV10-2	12	ASNGQASNQPQH
TRBJ1-3	TRBV11-2	12	ASSPTGSGNTIY
TRBJ2-1	TRBV5-1	11	ASSPDSYNEQF
TRBJ1-5	TRBV7-2	11	ASRLNVDQPQH
TRBJ1-2	TRBV13	14	ASSLRETGGNYGYT
TRBJ1-5	TRBV7-9	13	ASSFDTNSNQPQH
TRBJ2-3	TRBV27	9	ASSLMGTQY
TRBJ2-1	TRBV10-2	15	ASSEHSPGQGANEQF
TRBJ2-7	TRBV9	10	ASSETTGEQY
TRBJ1-1	TRBV18	11	ASSPNLNTEAF
TRBJ1-2	TRBV19	13	ASSISAAVLYGYT
TRBJ2-3	TRBV11-2	8	ASRGVGQY
TRBJ1-5	TRBV30	12	AWSRDKDNQPQH
TRBJ1-2	TRBV29-1	13	SVEVAGGTGYGYT
TRBJ1-1	TRBV18	12	ASSRYDRGTEAF
TRBJ1-3	TRBV18	14	ASSNTGTGPGNTIY
TRBJ2-2	TRBV11-1	11	ASSLQNTGELF
TRBJ2-1	TRBV6-5	14	ASSYILAGSFDEQF
TRBJ2-2	TRBV2	13	ASSVVGLDTGELF
TRBJ1-5	TRBV6-5	13	ASSYTSGTNQPQH
TRBJ2-5	TRBV29-1	10	SVGLAEETQY
TRBJ1-5	TRBV5-8	13	ASSKGQGINQPQH
TRBJ1-1	TRBV7-2	12	ASSVQGGNTEAF
TRBJ2-3	TRBV6-1	11	ASRTGGGDTQY
TRBJ1-5	TRBV19	14	ASSGQGAQSNQPQH
TRBJ2-1	TRBV5-4	12	ASSLGLEGNEQF
TRBJ2-1	TRBV11-2	14	ASSIGLAGLYNEQF
TRBJ1-5	TRBV2	11	ASTKGSNQPQH
TRBJ1-1	TRBV28	11	ASSLTGNTEAF
TRBJ1-3	TRBV2	11	ASSAYAGNTIY
TRBJ2-3	TRBV7-3	13	ASSLGGQGSDTQY
TRBJ1-1	TRBV19	12	ASSMSGEGTEAF
TRBJ2-7	TRBV5-6	13	ASSLLNPTSYEQY
TRBJ1-1	TRBV2	12	ASTQDGGNTEAF
TRBJ2-1	TRBV2	14	ASSDLTTSGRNEQF
TRBJ2-3	TRBV7-9	10	ASNSSPDTQY
TRBJ1-1	TRBV5-1	13	ASSLGSYMNTEAF
TRBJ2-7	TRBV19	12	ASSVSIGDSPVY
TRBJ1-1	TRBV28	16	ASSLMVGLGGADTEAF